This T cell receptor beta chain was profiled in a study of blood T cell repertoires in COVID-19. Study-wide context: Sources were T cells, B-cell-depleted T cells, or PBMCs; the material itself was cDNA or gDNA.

Points on this clone: Sequence at one end of the junction differs from germline and may be a read error.

Per the germline V gene, CDR1 is SGHTS and CDR2 is YDEGEE. This CDR3 is built from 18 residues. Method: immunoSEQ multiplex PCR; TCRdb's copy keeps in-frame clones and lacks some. The table has 200,000 to 250,000 clones, around 86% seen once. The clonotype originates from a man older than 75 with acute or convalescent COVID-19. The sample was peripheral blood. The chain is built from TRBV5-8 and TRBJ2-1, with 13 bases aligning to TRBD2. CDR3: CASSLARTSGSSYNEQFF. CDR3 nucleotide sequence: TGTGCCAGCAGTTTGGCCCGGACTAGCGGGAGTAGCTACAATGAGCAGTTCTTC.